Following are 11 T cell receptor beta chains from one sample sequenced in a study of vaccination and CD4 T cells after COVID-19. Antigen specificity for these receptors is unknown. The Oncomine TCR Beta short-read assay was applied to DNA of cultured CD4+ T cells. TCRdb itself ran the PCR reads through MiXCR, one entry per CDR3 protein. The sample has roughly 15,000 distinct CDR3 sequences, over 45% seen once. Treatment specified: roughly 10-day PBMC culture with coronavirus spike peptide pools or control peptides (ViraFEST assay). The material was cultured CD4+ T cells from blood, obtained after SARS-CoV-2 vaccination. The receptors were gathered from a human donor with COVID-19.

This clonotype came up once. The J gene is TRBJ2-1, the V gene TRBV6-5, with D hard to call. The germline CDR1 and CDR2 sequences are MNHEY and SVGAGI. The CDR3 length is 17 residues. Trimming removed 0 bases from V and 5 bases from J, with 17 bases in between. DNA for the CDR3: TGTGCCAGCAGTTACTCCCCGACTGGGTCATCGGACAATGAGCAGTTCTTC. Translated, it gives CASSYSPTGSSDNEQFF.

The CDR3 region has the DNA TGTGCCAGCAGCTTCACAGGGGCTAACACCGGGGAGCTGTTTTTT. Its translation is CASSFTGANTGELFF. The J gene is TRBJ2-2, the V gene TRBV7-2; 7 bases align to TRBD1. Per germline, CDR1 SGHTA and CDR2 FQGNSA. The CDR3 has 15 amino acids. The trim removed 3 bases at V and 2 bases at J, leaving 3 bases unmatched.

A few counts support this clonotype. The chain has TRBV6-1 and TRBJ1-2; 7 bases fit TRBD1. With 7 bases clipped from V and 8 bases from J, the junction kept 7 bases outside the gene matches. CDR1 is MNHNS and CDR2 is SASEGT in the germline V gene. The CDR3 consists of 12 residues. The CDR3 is CASTLDRWGYTF. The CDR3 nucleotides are TGTGCCAGCACTTTGGACAGGTGGGGCTACACCTTC.

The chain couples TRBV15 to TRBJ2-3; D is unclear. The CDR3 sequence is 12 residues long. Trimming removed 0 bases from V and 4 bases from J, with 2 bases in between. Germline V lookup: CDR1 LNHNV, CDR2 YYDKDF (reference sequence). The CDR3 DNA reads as TGTGCCACCAGCAGAGAACCAGATACGCAGTATTTT. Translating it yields CATSREPDTQYF.

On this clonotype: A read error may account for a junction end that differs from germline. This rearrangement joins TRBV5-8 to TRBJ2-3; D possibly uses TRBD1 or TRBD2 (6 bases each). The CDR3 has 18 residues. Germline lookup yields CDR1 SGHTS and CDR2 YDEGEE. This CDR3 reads CAGSLVWLGGTSTDTQYF. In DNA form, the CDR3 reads TGTGCCGGCAGCTTGGTTTGGCTCGGGGGCACTAGCACAGATACGCAGTATTTT.

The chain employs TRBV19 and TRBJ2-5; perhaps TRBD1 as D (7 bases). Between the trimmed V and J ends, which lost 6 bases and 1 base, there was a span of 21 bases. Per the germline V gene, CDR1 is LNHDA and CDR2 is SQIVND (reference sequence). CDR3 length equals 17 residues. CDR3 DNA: TGTGCCAGTAGGTCCAGGGGGGCGGTGACAACCCAAGAGACCCAGTACTTC. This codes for CASRSRGAVTTQETQYF.

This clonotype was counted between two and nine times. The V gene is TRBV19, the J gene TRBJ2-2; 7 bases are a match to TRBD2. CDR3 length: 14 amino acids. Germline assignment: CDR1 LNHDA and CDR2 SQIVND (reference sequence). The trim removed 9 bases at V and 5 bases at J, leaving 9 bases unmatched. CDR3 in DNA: TGTGCCAGCCGGGGGGTGGGGGTAACCGGGGAGCTGTTTTTT. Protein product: CASRGVGVTGELFF. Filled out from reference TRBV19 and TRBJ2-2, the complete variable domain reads DGGITQSPKYLFRKEGQNVTLSCEQNLNHDAMYWYRQDPGQGLRLIYYSQIVNDFQKGDIAEGYSVSREKKESFPLTVTSAQKNPTAFYLCASRGVGVTGELFFGEGSRLTVL.

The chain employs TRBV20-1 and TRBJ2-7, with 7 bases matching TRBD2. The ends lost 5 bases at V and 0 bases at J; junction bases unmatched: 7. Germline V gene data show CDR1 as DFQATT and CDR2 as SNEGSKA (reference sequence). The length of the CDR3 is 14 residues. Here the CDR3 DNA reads TGCAGTGCTCTAAGCGGGGTGAGCTCCTACGAGCAGTACTTC. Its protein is CSALSGVSSYEQYF.

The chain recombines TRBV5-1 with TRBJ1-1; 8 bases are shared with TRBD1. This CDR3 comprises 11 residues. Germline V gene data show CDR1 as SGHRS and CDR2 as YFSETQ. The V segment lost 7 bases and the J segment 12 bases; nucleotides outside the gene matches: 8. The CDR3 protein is CASELQGATFF. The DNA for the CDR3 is TGCGCCAGCGAACTCCAGGGGGCAACTTTCTTT.

This CDR3 is CSAGTSGASTDTQYF. The CDR3 DNA reads TGCAGCGCAGGGACTAGCGGGGCTAGCACAGATACGCAGTATTTT. The rearrangement uses TRBV29-1 and TRBJ2-3; 13 nucleotides align to TRBD2. The junction had 4 bases not matched to a gene; V was cut back by 7 bases and J by 0 bases. The CDR3 runs to 15 residues. Germline V CDR1 and CDR2: SQVTM, ANQGSEA.

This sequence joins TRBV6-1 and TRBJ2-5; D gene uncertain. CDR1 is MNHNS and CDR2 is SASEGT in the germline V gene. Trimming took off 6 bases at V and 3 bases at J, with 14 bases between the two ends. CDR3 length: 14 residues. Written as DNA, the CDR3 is TGTGCCAGCAGACCGCAACCTGAAAAAGAGACCCAGTACTTC. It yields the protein CASRPQPEKETQYF.